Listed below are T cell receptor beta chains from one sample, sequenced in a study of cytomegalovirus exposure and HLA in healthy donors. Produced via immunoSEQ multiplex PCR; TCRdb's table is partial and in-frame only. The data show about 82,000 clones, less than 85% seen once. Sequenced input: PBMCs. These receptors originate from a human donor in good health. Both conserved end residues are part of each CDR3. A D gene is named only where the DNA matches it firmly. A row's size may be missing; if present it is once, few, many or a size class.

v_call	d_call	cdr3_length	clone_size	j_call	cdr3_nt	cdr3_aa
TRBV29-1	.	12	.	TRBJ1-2	TGCAGCGTGGGGAGGGACTACCTTGGCTACACCTTC	CSVGRDYLGYTF
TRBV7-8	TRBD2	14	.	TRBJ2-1	TGTGCCAGCACCCCCCCGGGGGGGAACAATGAGCAGTTCTTC	CASTPPGGNNEQFF
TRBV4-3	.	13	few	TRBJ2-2	TGCGCCAGCAGCCAGTTGTCGGCCGGGGAGCTGTTTTTT	CASSQLSAGELFF
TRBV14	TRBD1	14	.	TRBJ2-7	TGTGCCAGCAGCCAAACGACAGGGGCCTGCGAGCAGTACTTC	CASSQTTGACEQYF
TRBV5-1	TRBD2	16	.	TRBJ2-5	TGCGCCAGCAGCTTGGGGTCTGCGGGGGGATTCGAGACCCAGTACTTC	CASSLGSAGGFETQYF
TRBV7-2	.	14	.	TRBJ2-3	TGTGCCAGCAGCATTCAAGGGGGTACAGATACGCAGTATTTT	CASSIQGGTDTQYF
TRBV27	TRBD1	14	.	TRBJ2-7	TGTGCCAGCAGTCACCGGGACAGGCCCTACGAGCAGTACTTC	CASSHRDRPYEQYF
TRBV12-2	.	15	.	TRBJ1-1	TGTGCAAGTCGCTTAAGGGACAGGGGGCTGGAGGGAGCTTTCTTT	CASRLRDRGLEGAFF
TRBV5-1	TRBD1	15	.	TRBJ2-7	TGCGCCAGCAGCCCCGGACAGGGGGGCTCCTACGAGCAGTACTTC	CASSPGQGGSYEQYF
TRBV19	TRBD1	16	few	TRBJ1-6	TGTGCCAGTAGTTCCCGGACAGGGGCTAGAGGTTCACCCCTCCACTTT	CASSSRTGARGSPLHF
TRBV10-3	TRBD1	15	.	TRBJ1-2	TGTGCCATCAGTGACCCGGACAGGGCTGCTGGGGGCTACACCTTC	CAISDPDRAAGGYTF
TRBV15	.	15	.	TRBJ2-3	TGTGCCACCAGCAGAACAGCGGGCTTGGGAGATACGCAGTATTTT	CATSRTAGLGDTQYF
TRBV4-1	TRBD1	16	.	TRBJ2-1	TGCGCCAGCAGCACTCGACAGGGGAGCTCCTACAATGAGCAGTTCTTC	CASSTRQGSSYNEQFF
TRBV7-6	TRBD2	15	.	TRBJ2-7	TGTGCCAGCAGCCGCAGGGCGGGGGATGTCTACGAGCAGTACTTC	CASSRRAGDVYEQYF
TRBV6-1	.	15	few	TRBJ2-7	TGTGCCAGCAGTGATTTTAATGCGGGGGCCACCGAGCAGTACTTC	CASSDFNAGATEQYF
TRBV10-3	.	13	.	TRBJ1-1	TGTGCCATCAGATCAGGACAGCTTAGTGAAGCTTTCTTT	CAIRSGQLSEAFF
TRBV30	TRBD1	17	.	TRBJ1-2	TGTGCCACCTCCGGGACAGGAGTCCTGCAGATTAACTATGGCTACACCTTC	CATSGTGVLQINYGYTF
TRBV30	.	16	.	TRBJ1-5	TGTGCCTGGAGCGGGACTGGAATTTATAGCAATCAGCCCCAGCATTTT	CAWSGTGIYSNQPQHF
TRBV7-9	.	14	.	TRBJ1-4	TGTGCCAGCAGCTTTCCGGCAACTAATGAAAAACTGTTTTTT	CASSFPATNEKLFF
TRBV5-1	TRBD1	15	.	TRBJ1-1	TGCGCCAGCAGCTTGGGGGGGACAGTGAACACTGAAGCTTTCTTT	CASSLGGTVNTEAFF
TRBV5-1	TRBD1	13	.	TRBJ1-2	TGCGCCAGCAGCGCGGGACAGGGTCATGGCTACACCTTC	CASSAGQGHGYTF
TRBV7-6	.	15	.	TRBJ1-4	TGTGCCAGCAGCTTAGCCCACAGCCTTAATGAAAAACTGTTTTTT	CASSLAHSLNEKLFF
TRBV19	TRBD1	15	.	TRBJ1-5	TGTGCCAGTAGTAAAGGGGACAGAGACAATCAGCCCCAGCATTTT	CASSKGDRDNQPQHF
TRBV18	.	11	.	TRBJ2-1	TGTGCCAGCTCATCAGACAGGGAGCAGTTCTTC	CASSSDREQFF
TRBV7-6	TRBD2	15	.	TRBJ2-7	TGTGCCAGCAGCTTAACCCACGGGGGGGGAGACGAGCAGTACTTC	CASSLTHGGGDEQYF
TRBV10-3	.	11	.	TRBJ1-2	TGTGCCATCACGGGGAACTATGGCTACACCTTC	CAITGNYGYTF
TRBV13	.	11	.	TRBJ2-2	TGTGCCAGCAGCCTCACCGGGGAGCTGTTTTTT	CASSLTGELFF
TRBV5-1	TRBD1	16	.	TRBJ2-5	TGCGCCAGCAGCCCGGCGGGGACAGGGGTGGGAGAGACCCAGTACTTC	CASSPAGTGVGETQYF
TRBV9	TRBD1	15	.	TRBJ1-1	TGTGCCAGCAGCGTAGGAGGGACAGAAGACAGTGAAGCTTTCTTT	CASSVGGTEDSEAFF
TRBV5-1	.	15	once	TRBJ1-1	TGCGCCAGCAGCTTGGCATCCGGTATGAACACTGAAGCTTTCTTT	CASSLASGMNTEAFF
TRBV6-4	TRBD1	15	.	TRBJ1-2	TGTGCCAGCAGTGCCGGACAGGGAACTAACTATGGCTACACCTTC	CASSAGQGTNYGYTF
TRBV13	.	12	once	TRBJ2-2	TGTGCCAGCAGCCTCGGTCCCGGGGAGCTGTTTTTT	CASSLGPGELFF
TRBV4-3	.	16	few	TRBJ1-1	TGCGCCAGCAGCCAAGATAGCGGTGGGCAACCCACTGAAGCTTTCTTT	CASSQDSGGQPTEAFF
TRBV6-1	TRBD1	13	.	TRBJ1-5	TGTGCCAGCAGACAGGGGGCGGTTCAGCCCCAGCATTTT	CASRQGAVQPQHF
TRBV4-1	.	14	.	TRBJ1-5	TGCGCCAGCAGCCTGGGACTGACCAATCAGCCCCAGCATTTT	CASSLGLTNQPQHF
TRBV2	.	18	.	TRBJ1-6	TGTGCCAGCACTGCACCATCCTCCGGTAGCTCCTATAATTCACCCCTCCACTTT	CASTAPSSGSSYNSPLHF
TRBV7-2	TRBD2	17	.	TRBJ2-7	TGTGCCAGCAGCCCCCGGGGAGCGGGGGAAAGCTCCTACGAGCAGTACTTC	CASSPRGAGESSYEQYF
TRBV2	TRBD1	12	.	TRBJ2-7	TGTGCCGGGTCCCGGGACAGGGACGAGCAGTACTTC	CAGSRDRDEQYF
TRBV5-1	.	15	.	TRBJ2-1	TGCGCCAGCAGCTTGGTCCAATCCTCCTACAATGAGCAGTTCTTC	CASSLVQSSYNEQFF
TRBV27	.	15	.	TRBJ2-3	TGTGCCAGCAGTTTTGGGGGGGCTAGCACAGATACGCAGTATTTT	CASSFGGASTDTQYF
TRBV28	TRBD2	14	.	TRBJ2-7	TGTGCCAGCAGTTTATCGGGGGGGAGGTACGAGCAGTACTTC	CASSLSGGRYEQYF
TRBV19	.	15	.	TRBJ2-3	TGTGCCAGTAGCCAGGCCGGTGGGTTGGCAGATACGCAGTATTTT	CASSQAGGLADTQYF
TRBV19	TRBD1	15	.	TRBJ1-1	TGTGCCAGTAGATGGGGGACAGAAGGGAACACTGAAGCTTTCTTT	CASRWGTEGNTEAFF
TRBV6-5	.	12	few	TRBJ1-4	TGTGCCAGCAGTTACCAGGGGACACAACTGTTTTTT	CASSYQGTQLFF
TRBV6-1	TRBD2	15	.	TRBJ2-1	TGTGCCAGCAGTGAAAGGACTAGCGGTCTCAATGAGCAGTTCTTC	CASSERTSGLNEQFF
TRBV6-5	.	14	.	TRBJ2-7	TGTGCCAGCAAGGAGACTGGGGCCTCCTACGAGCAGTACTTC	CASKETGASYEQYF
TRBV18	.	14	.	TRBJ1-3	TGTGCCAGCTCACCGCAGGGGTCTGGAAACACCATATATTTT	CASSPQGSGNTIYF
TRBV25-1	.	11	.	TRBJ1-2	TGTGCCAGCAAAAACAGGGATGGCTACACCTTC	CASKNRDGYTF
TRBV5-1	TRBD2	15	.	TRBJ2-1	TGCGCCAGCAGCCCCTCGAGCGGGGGGGGCAATGAGCAGTTCTTC	CASSPSSGGGNEQFF
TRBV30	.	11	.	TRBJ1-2	TGTGCCTGGAGTGTACAGGTGACTCTCGCCTTC	CAWSVQVTLAF
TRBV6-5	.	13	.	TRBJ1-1	TGTGCCAGCAGTTACAATCCGGAGGCTGAAGCTTTCTTT	CASSYNPEAEAFF
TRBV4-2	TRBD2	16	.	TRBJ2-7	TGTGCCAGCAGCCAAGATTCTAGCGGGGGGACCTACAAGCAGTACTTC	CASSQDSSGGTYKQYF
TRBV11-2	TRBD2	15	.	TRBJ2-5	TGTGCCAGCAGCACAATGGGGGGGGACGGGAAGACCCAGTACTTC	CASSTMGGDGKTQYF